This T cell receptor beta chain was sequenced in a study of CD8 T cells in Susac syndrome. Reverse transcription of about 0.45 to 1 ug RNA was performed with random hexamers. TCRdb analysed the immunoSEQ multiplex PCR reads with MiXCR anew, one entry per CDR3 protein. Here the sample spans about 160,000 distinct CDR3 sequences, 90% to 95% being singletons. The count of this clonotype is one. What it recognizes is unknown. V was clipped by 6 bases and J by 2 bases, with 7 bases between them. This CDR3 region has 13 residues. From germline, CDR1 is MNHEY and CDR2 SVGEGT. It was negative isolation that provided the CD8+ and CD4+ T cells, whereas TEMRA cells were enriched by FACS. Study-wide results and limits: The study's TCR sequencing and HLA analysis drew on a certain number of individuals. That number was acknowledged as relatively small.

This rearrangement joins TRBV6-2 or TRBV6-3 to TRBJ2-2; D is undetermined. This receptor was identified in a human donor in good health. The specimen was CD4+ T cells from PBMCs. For the CDR3, the DNA is TGTGCCAGCAGGAAACTAAACACCGGGGAGCTGTTTTTT. Its translation: CASRKLNTGELFF.